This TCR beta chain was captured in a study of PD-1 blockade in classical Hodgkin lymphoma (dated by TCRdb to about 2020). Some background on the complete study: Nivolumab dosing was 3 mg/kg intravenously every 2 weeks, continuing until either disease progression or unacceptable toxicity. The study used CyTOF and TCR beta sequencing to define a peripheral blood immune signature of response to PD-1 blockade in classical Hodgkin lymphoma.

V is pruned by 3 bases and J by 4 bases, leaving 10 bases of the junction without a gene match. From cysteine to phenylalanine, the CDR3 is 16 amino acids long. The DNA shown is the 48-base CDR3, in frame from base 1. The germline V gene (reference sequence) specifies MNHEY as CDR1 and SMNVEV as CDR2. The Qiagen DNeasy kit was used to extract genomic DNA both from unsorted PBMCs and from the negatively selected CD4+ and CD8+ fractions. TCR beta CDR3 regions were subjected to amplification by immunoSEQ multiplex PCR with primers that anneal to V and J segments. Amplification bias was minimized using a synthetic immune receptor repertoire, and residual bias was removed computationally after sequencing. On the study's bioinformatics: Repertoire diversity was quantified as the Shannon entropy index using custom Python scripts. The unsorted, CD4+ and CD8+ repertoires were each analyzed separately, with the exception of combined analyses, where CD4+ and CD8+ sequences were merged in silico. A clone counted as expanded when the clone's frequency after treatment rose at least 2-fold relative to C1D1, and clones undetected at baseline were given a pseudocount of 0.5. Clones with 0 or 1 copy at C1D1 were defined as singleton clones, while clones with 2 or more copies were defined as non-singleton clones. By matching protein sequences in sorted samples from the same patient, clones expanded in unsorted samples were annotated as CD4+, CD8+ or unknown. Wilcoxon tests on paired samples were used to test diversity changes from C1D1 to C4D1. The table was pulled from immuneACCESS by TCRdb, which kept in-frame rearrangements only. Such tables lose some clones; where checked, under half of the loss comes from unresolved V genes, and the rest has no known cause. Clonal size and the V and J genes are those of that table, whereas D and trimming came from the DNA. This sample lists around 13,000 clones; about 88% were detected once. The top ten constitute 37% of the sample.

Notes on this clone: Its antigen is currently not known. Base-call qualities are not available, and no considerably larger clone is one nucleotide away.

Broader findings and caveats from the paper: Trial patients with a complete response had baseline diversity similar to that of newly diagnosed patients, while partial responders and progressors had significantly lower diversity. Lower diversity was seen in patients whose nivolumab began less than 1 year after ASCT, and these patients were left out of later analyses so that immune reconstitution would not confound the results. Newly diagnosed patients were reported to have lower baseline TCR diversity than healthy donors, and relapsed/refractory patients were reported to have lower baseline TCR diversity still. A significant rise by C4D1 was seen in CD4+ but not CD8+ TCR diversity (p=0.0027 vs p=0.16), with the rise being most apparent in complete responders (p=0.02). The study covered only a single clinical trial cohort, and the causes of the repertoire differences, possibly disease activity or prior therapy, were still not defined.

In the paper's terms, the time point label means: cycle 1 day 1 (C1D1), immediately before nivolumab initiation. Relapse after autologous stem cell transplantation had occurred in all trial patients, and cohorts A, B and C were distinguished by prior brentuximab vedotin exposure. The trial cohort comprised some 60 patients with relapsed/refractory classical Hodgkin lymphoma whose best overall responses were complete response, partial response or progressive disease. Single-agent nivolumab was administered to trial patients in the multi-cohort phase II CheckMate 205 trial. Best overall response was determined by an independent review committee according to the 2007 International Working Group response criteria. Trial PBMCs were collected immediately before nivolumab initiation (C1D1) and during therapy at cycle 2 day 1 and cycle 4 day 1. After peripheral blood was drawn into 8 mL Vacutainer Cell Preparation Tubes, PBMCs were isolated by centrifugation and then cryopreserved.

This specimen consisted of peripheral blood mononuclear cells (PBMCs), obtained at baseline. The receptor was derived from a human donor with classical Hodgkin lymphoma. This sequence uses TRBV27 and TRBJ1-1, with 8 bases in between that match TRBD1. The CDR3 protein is CASSFLGRGPLTEAFF. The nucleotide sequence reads TGTGCCAGCAGTTTCCTTGGCAGGGGGCCCCTCACTGAAGCTTTCTTT.